This paragraph reports one TCR beta chain. What it binds is not known. This sample was taken from a study of CD8+CD57+ T cells in acquired aplastic anemia. Looking at the study overall: The sorted CD4+ and CD8+ cells yielded an average around 3 ug of DNA.

CDR1 and CDR2 from the germline V gene are SGHRS and YFSETQ. The V gene end was trimmed by 0 bases and the J gene end by 0 bases; junction bases not matched to a gene: 13. There are 19 residues in the CDR3. It was genomic DNA that served as the template for profiling TCR beta VDJ and CDR3. TCRdb reprocessed the reads with MiXCR, giving one entry per CDR3 protein. Among about 200,000 distinct CDR3 sequences listed, approximately 35% were seen once. Points from the study as a whole: Common to patients and controls were 25 to 30 CD8+ CDR3 sequences.

This TCR was sampled from a human donor in good health, serving as a control. The rearrangement joins TRBV5-1 to TRBJ2-3; 7 bases are a match to TRBD1. The sequencing sample was made of sorted CD4+, CD8+, or CD8+CD57+ T cells (not recorded which) from PBMCs. CDR3 in DNA: TGCGCCAGCAGCTTGGGGATAACCAGGGGGTTTGTTAGCACAGATACGCAGTATTTT. It codes for CASSLGITRGFVSTDTQYF. The whole variable domain, filled in from reference TRBV5-1 and TRBJ2-3, reads KAGVTQTPRYLIKTRGQQVTLSCSPISGHRSVSWYQQTPGQGLQFLFEYFSETQRNKGNFPGRFSGRQFSNSRSEMNVSTLELGDSALYLCASSLGITRGFVSTDTQYFGPGTRLTVL.